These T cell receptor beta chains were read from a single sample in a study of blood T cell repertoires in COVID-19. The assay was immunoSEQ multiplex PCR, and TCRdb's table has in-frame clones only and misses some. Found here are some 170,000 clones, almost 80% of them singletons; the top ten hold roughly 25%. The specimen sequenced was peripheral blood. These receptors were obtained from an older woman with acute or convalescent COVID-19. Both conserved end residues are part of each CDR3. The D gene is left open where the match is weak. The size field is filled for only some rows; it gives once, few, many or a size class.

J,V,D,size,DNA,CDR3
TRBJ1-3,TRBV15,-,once,TGTGCCACCAGCAGAGTCGTCCCAGGGACTGGAAACACCATATATTTT,CATSRVVPGTGNTIYF
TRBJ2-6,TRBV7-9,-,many,TGTGCCAGCAGCTCCGACCCCCTGACAGCCTCTGGGGCCAACGTCCTGACTTTC,CASSSDPLTASGANVLTF
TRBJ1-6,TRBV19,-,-,TGTGCCAGTAGTACCGCCTGGACAGTTGCGAGCTCCTATAATTCACCCCTCCACTTT,CASSTAWTVASSYNSPLHF
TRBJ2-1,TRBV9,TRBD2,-,TGTGCCAGCAGCGTAGGACTAGCGGGAGCCTACAATGAGCAGTTCTTC,CASSVGLAGAYNEQFF
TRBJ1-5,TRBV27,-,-,TGTGCCAGCAGTTTAATCCCGGTAAATCAGCCCCAGCATTTT,CASSLIPVNQPQHF
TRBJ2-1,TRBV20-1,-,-,TGCAGTGCTAGTGGCGACAGCTCCTACAATGAGCAGTTCTTC,CSASGDSSYNEQFF
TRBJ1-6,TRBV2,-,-,TGTGCCAGCAGTGCCCGGACGGGAGGTTATAATTCACCCCTCCACTTT,CASSARTGGYNSPLHF
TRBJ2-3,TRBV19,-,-,TGTGCCAGTAGCTTAGAGGCTAGCACAGATACGCAGTATTTT,CASSLEASTDTQYF
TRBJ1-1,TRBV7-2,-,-,TGTGCCAGCAGCTTAGGGACAGTAAGGAGTATCACTGAAGCTTTCTTT,CASSLGTVRSITEAFF
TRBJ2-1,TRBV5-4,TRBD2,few,TGTGCCAGCAGCTCAAGGACTAGCGGGAATGAGCAGTTCTTC,CASSSRTSGNEQFF
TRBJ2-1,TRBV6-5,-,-,TGTGCCGGAGGGATTTACAATGAGCAGTTCTTC,CAGGIYNEQFF
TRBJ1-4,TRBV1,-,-,TGCACCAGCAGCCAAGATCGGGGACAGGGAGCGACTAATGAAAAACTGTTTTTT,CTSSQDRGQGATNEKLFF
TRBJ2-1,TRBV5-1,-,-,TGCGCCAGCAGCTTGACTAGCCCGTTCAGCTCCTACAATGAGCAGTTCTTC,CASSLTSPFSSYNEQFF
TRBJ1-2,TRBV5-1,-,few,TGCGCCAGCAGCTTGACCCGGGCAAACAGGGGCTACACCTTC,CASSLTRANRGYTF
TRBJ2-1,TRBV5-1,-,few,TGCGCCAGCAGCTCCACACCAAGAACTAGTTTCGCTGAGCAGTTCTTC,CASSSTPRTSFAEQFF
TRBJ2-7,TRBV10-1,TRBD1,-,TGCGCCAGCAGTGAGACGCCACAGGGGGCGCATTACGAGCAGTACTTC,CASSETPQGAHYEQYF
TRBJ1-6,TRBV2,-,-,TGTGCCAGCAGCGGAGGCGCAAGCTCCTATAATTCACCCCTCCACTTT,CASSGGASSYNSPLHF
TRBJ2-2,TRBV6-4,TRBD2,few,TGTGCCAGCATTGGCGGGGGACCTCGGGTGAGCACCGGGGAGCTGTTTTTT,CASIGGGPRVSTGELFF
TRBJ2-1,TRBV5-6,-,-,TGTGCCAGCAGCTCCCAGGTCCCCTACAATGAGCAGTTCTTC,CASSSQVPYNEQFF
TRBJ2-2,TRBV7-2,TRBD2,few,TGTGCCAGCAGCTTAGCAGGGCGACTAGCGGGAGGGCACAACACCGGGGAGCTGTTTTTT,CASSLAGRLAGGHNTGELFF
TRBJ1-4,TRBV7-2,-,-,TGTGCCAGCAGCTTTGATGACTTGGAACTGTTTTTT,CASSFDDLELFF
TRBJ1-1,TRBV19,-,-,TGTGCCAGTAGTCTTGTCGGAGGGAGAACTGAAGCTTTCTTT,CASSLVGGRTEAFF
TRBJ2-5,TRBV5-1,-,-,TGCGCCAGCAGCAGCCTACAGGGACCCCAAGAGACCCAGTACTTC,CASSSLQGPQETQYF
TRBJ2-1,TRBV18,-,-,TGTGCCAGCTCACCCCTCCAGGGTTCCTACAATGAGCAGTTCTTC,CASSPLQGSYNEQFF
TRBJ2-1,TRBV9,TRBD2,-,TGTGCCAGCAGCGACGGGACTAGCGGGAGATCTTGGAATGAGCAGTTCTTC,CASSDGTSGRSWNEQFF
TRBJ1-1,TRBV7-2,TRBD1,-,TGTGCCAGCAGCTCTCGGACAGGGGTGGCGAACACTGAAGCTTTCTTT,CASSSRTGVANTEAFF
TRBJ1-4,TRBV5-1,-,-,TGCGCCAGCAGCTGGGGAGGTCTTTATGGGAATGAAAAACTGTTTTTT,CASSWGGLYGNEKLFF
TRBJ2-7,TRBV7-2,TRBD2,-,TGTGCCAGCAGCGCAGGCCCCGGGACTAGCGGGTATAGCTCCTACGAGCAGTACTTC,CASSAGPGTSGYSSYEQYF
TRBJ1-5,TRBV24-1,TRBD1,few,TGTGCCACCAGTGATGCCGGGACAGCCAATCAGCCCCAGCATTTT,CATSDAGTANQPQHF
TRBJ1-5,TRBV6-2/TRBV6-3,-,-,TGTGCCAGCAGTGGACAGAATCAGCCCCAGCATTTT,CASSGQNQPQHF
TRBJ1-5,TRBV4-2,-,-,TGTGCCAGCAGCCAAGATTCAGGCAGCAATCAGCCCCAGCATTTT,CASSQDSGSNQPQHF
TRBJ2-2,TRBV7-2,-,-,TGTGCCAGCAGCTCCGAGGTCCTCACCGGGGAGCTGTTTTTT,CASSSEVLTGELFF
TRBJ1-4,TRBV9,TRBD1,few,TGTGCCAGCAGCGCCTACAGGGGACTGAATGAAAAACTGTTTTTT,CASSAYRGLNEKLFF
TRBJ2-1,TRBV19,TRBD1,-,TGTGCCAGTAGCCTTGGGACAGTCTACAATGAGCAGTTCTTC,CASSLGTVYNEQFF
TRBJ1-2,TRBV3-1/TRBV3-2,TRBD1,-,TGTGCCAGCAGCCAAAGTTTAGCAGGGGGCGACTATGGCTACACCTTC,CASSQSLAGGDYGYTF
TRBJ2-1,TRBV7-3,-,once,TGTGCCAGCAGCCTCCGCCGGTACAATGAGCAGTTCTTC,CASSLRRYNEQFF
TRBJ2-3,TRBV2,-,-,TGTGCCAGCAGTGACAGCCAGGGCCTTAGCACAGATACGCAGTATTTT,CASSDSQGLSTDTQYF
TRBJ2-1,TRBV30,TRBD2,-,TGTGCCTGGAGACTAGCGGGAGGGCATGAGCAGTTCTTC,CAWRLAGGHEQFF
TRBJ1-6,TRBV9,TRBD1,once,TGTGCCAGCAGCGAGCAGGGGGTGTGGAATTCACCCCTCCACTTT,CASSEQGVWNSPLHF
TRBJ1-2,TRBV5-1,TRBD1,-,TGCGCCAGCAGCTTGGAATGGACAGGATCTGACAGGAACACCTTC,CASSLEWTGSDRNTF
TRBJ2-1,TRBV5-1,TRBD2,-,TGCGCCAGCAGCTTGGTGCGGGAGGGCTTTAATGAGCAGTTCTTC,CASSLVREGFNEQFF